One and the same sample provided the 2 T cell receptor beta chains below, sequenced in a study of T cells in localized non-small cell lung cancer. Produced via immunoSEQ multiplex PCR; TCRdb's table is partial and in-frame only. The table has under 2,000 clones, less than 40% seen once; the top ten hold about 14%. The specimen was normal lung tissue next to the tumor, collected before any cancer treatment. All receptors come from a female donor of 60 years or more with stage II squamous cell lung carcinoma.

This clone is termed medium-sized (0.01 to 0.1%). This chain connects TRBV9 to TRBJ2-2; D possibly corresponds to TRBD1 (6 bases). The V end lost 3 bases, the J end lost 4 bases, and 10 bases lay between the germline ends. Germline lookup yields CDR1 SGDLS and CDR2 YYNGEE. CDR3 length: 14 amino acids. The DNA of the CDR3 is TGTGCCAGCAGCGAACAGGGTTCCACCGGGGAGCTGTTTTTT. Amino acids: CASSEQGSTGELFF.

The chain couples TRBV19 to TRBJ2-3, with a weak D call TRBD2 (5 bases). The germline V gene has CDR1 LNHDA and CDR2 SQIVND (reference sequence). The CDR3 is made up of 14 amino acids. V was clipped by 4 bases and J by 2 bases, with 10 bases between them. The CDR3 nucleotides read TGTGCCAGTAGTACGCTCCGGGACACAGATACGCAGTATTTT. This encodes CASSTLRDTDTQYF.